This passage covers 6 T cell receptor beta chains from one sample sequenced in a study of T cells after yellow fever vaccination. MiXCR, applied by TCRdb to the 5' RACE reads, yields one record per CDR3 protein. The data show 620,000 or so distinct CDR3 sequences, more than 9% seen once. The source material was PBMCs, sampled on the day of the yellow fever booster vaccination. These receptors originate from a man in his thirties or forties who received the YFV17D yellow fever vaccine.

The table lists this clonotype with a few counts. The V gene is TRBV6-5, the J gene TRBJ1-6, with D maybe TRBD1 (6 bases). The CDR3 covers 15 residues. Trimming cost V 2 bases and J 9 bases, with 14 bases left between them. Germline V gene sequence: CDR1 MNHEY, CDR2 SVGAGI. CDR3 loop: CASSYGAGATSPLHF. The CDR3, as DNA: TGTGCCAGCAGTTACGGCGCGGGGGCGACTTCACCCCTCCACTTT.

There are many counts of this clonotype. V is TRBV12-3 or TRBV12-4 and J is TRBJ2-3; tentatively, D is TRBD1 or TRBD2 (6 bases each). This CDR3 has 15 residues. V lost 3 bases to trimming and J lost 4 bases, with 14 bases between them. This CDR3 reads CASSLGASGPDTQYF. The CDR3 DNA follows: TGTGCCAGCAGTTTGGGGGCGAGCGGGCCAGATACGCAGTATTTT.

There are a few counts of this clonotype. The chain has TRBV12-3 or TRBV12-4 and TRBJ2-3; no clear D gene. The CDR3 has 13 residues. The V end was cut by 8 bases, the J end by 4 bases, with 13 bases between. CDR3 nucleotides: TGTGCCAGCCAAAGGCAGGCGGCAGATACGCAGTATTTT. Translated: CASQRQAADTQYF.

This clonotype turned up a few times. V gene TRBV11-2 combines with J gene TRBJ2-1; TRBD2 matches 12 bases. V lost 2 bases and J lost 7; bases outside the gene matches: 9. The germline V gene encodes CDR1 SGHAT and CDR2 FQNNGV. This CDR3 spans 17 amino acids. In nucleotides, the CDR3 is TGTGCCAGCAGCTTAAGATGGACTAGCGGGGTCGGGAATGAGCAGTTCTTC. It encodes CASSLRWTSGVGNEQFF.

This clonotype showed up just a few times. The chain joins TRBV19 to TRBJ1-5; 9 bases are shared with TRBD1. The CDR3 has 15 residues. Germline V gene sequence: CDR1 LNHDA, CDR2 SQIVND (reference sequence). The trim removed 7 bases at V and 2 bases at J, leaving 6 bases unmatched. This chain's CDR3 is CASTPDRGGNQPQHF. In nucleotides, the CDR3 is TGTGCCAGTACCCCGGACAGGGGTGGCAATCAGCCCCAGCATTTT.

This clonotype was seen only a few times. The CDR3 DNA follows: TGTGCTAGTGGTTTCCCTCAGACTAGCGGGAGTGAGTCCTACGAGCAGTACTTC. Residues: CASGFPQTSGSESYEQYF. V and J are TRBV12-5 and TRBJ2-7; 12 positions match TRBD2. The CDR3 spans 18 residues. Germline CDR1 LGHNT, CDR2 FRNRAP. The V gene end was trimmed by 3 bases and the J gene end by 1 base; junction bases not matched to a gene: 10.